The 27 T cell receptor beta chains reported below all come from one sample, sequenced in a study of early stage breast cancer tumors. The table came from immunoSEQ multiplex PCR; TCRdb's copy has only in-frame clones and leaves some out. The table has about 69,000 clones, 65% to 85% seen once. Material: blood. The source of these receptors is a person in their 40s with breast cancer.

The V call is TRBV20-1, the J call TRBJ2-7; D gene unclear. The CDR3 is 11 amino acids. The germline V and J ends were trimmed by 5 bases and 3 bases, with 8 bases remaining between them. Looked up from germline, CDR1 is DFQATT and CDR2 is SNEGSKA (reference sequence). The CDR3 bases are TGCAGTGCTCGTGGGTACTACGAGCAGTACTTC. Its protein is CSARGYYEQYF.

The chain couples TRBV23-1 to TRBJ1-3; 7 bases are a match to TRBD1. TRBV23-1 is an ORF for which the function is uncertain. This CDR3 contains 20 residues. V gave up 0 bases and J gave up 0 bases; unmatched junction bases: 14. CDR3 sequence reads: CASSQSQRGGIPCSGNTIYF. As DNA, the CDR3 is TGCGCCAGCAGTCAATCCCAGAGAGGGGGCATTCCGTGCTCTGGAAACACCATATATTTT.

The gene calls are TRBV18 and TRBJ2-5; D unclear. The CDR3 is 12 residues long. Germline V gene sequence: CDR1 KGHSH, CDR2 LQKENI. Trimming took 3 bases from V and 4 from J, leaving 6 bases between them. This CDR3 is CASSPYGETQYF. DNA of the CDR3: TGTGCCAGCTCACCCTACGGAGAGACCCAGTACTTC.

The genes are TRBV6-1 and TRBJ1-5; D not resolved. The CDR3 runs to 13 residues. Germline V gene data show CDR1 as MNHNS and CDR2 as SASEGT. The V gene lost 4 bases and the J gene lost 10 bases, with 14 bases spanning the gap. CDR3 amino acids: CASSVGESDPQHF. The CDR3 region has the DNA TGTGCCAGCAGTGTCGGGGAGAGCGATCCCCAGCATTTT.

The chain carries TRBV27 and TRBJ1-4; no definite D call. The V and J ends lost 8 bases and 5 bases respectively, with 15 bases between them. Germline CDR1 MNHEY, CDR2 SMNVEV (reference sequence). The CDR3 totals 14 residues. As DNA, the CDR3 is TGTGCCAGCTCGTTCTGGGGTCGAAATGAAAAACTGTTTTTT. Translating gives CASSFWGRNEKLFF.

This clone came up a few times. The CDR3 loop reads CASSPAGGRDEQFF. CDR3 DNA: TGTGCCAGCAGCCCGGCTGGGGGGCGGGATGAGCAGTTCTTC. V is TRBV7-9 and J is TRBJ2-1; D is perhaps TRBD1 or TRBD2 (6 bases each). The CDR3 has 14 residues. V was trimmed by 5 bases and J by 8 bases, leaving 16 bases between them. Germline CDR1 SEHNR, CDR2 FQNEAQ (reference sequence).

V usage is TRBV30 and J usage is TRBJ1-2, with a tentative D call TRBD1 (5 bases). Trimming pared 2 bases from V and 2 bases from J, leaving 15 bases between. This CDR3 has 15 residues. Germline values: CDR1 GTSNPN, CDR2 SVGIG (reference sequence). The CDR3 protein is CAWSPKGRGNYGYTF. The CDR3 DNA reads TGTGCCTGGAGTCCCAAGGGACGGGGAAACTATGGCTACACCTTC.

The rearrangement links TRBV14 to TRBJ2-3; maybe TRBD2 (6 bases). Germline V gene data show CDR1 as SGHDN and CDR2 as FVKESK. CDR3 length equals 17 residues. V was shortened by 2 bases and J by 3 bases, with 18 bases between the two germline ends. CDR3 protein: CASSQSPMGGETDTQYF. In DNA form, the CDR3 reads TGTGCCAGCAGCCAAAGCCCAATGGGGGGAGAAACAGATACGCAGTATTTT.

The table lists this clone with a few counts. This chain uses TRBV7-9 with TRBJ1-1, with 8 bases identical to TRBD1. Germline trimming cut 5 bases from V and 1 base from J; bases unmatched to any gene: 6. Looked up from germline, CDR1 is SEHNR and CDR2 is FQNEAQ (reference sequence). The CDR3 is 15 amino acids. The DNA of the CDR3 is TGTGCCAGCAGCGCCACCGGGACAGGGAACACTGAAGCTTTCTTT. Protein product: CASSATGTGNTEAFF.

The genes are TRBV29-1 and TRBJ1-1, with a tentative D call TRBD1 (6 bases). Germline values: CDR1 SQVTM, CDR2 ANQGSEA. V dropped 8 bases and J dropped 0 bases, with 13 bases sitting between them. The CDR3 has 13 residues. DNA of the CDR3: TGCAGCACCGAGACAGGAGTGAACACTGAAGCTTTCTTT. Its protein product is CSTETGVNTEAFF.

This clone came up a few times. This chain connects TRBV28 to TRBJ2-5; 9 positions agree with TRBD2. V shed 3 bases, J shed 4 bases, and the junction held 6 bases outside the gene matches. CDR1 is MDHEN, CDR2 SYDVKM, per germline. CDR3 length equals 15 residues. The CDR3 region has the DNA TGTGCCAGCAGTTTGACGCTAGCGGGAAGAGAGACCCAGTACTTC. This sequence encodes CASSLTLAGRETQYF. The full variable domain, its missing parts supplied by reference TRBV28 and TRBJ2-5, is DVKVTQSSRYLVKRTGEKVFLECVQDMDHENMFWYRQDPGLGLRLIYFSYDVKMKEKGDIPEGYSVSREKKERFSLILESASTNQTSMYLCASSLTLAGRETQYFGPGTRLLVL.

The chain is built from TRBV6-5 and TRBJ2-2; TRBD2 matches 7 bases. Per the germline V gene, CDR1 is MNHEY and CDR2 is SVGAGI. There are 16 residues in the CDR3. J was trimmed by 6 bases and V by 0 bases; bases with no gene match: 7. DNA of the CDR3: TGTGCCAGCAGTTACTCGAATTGGGAGGGTGCCGGGGAGCTGTTTTTT. Translating gives CASSYSNWEGAGELFF.

The chain is built from TRBV6-1 and TRBJ1-5; no firm D call. This CDR3 region has 13 residues. Germline loops: CDR1 MNHNS, CDR2 SASEGT. Trimming removed 11 bases from V and 0 bases from J, with 11 bases in between. The CDR3 nucleotides are TGTGCCGGGCAGACATATAGCAATCAGCCCCAGCATTTT. Its translation is CAGQTYSNQPQHF.

This sequence joins TRBV28 and TRBJ2-7; D may be TRBD2 (6 bases). With 7 bases removed from V and 3 bases from J, the gap between germline ends came to 13 bases. The CDR3 contains 13 residues. In germline, CDR1 is MDHEN, CDR2 SYDVKM. CDR3 residues: CASTVEGNYEQYF. CDR3 bases: TGTGCCAGCACCGTGGAGGGGAACTACGAGCAGTACTTC.

V and J are TRBV6-1 and TRBJ1-1; a possible D gene is TRBD1 (6 bases). Germline V gene sequence: CDR1 MNHNS, CDR2 SASEGT. Trimming removed 1 base from V and 1 base from J, with 16 bases in between. CDR3 size: 17 residues. CDR3: CASSEGIGGIANTEAFF. The CDR3 bases are TGTGCCAGCAGTGAAGGAATTGGGGGCATCGCGAACACTGAAGCTTTCTTT.

A note on this clone: The junction does not match germline at one end; this may be a read error. The chain employs TRBV13 and TRBJ2-5, with 10 bases matching TRBD2. Germline V gives CDR1 PRHDT, CDR2 FYEKMQ (reference sequence). CDR3 length equals 16 residues. The CDR3 nucleotides are TGTGCCAACAGCCCTAGACTAGCGGGTCGCCAAGAGACCCAGTACTTC. Translation gives CANSPRLAGRQETQYF.

This chain connects TRBV11-2 to TRBJ2-5; D gene ambiguous. Germline V gene sequence: CDR1 SGHAT, CDR2 FQNNGV. The CDR3 has 13 residues. V gave up 1 base and J gave up 2 bases, with 5 bases separating them. The CDR3 DNA reads as TGTGCCAGCAGCTTAGGTGTTCAAGAGACCCAGTACTTC. Its translation: CASSLGVQETQYF.

The chain has TRBV28 and TRBJ2-2; D is ambiguous. This CDR3 has 14 residues. V lost 5 bases, J lost 1 base, and 8 bases lay in between. Germline V gives CDR1 MDHEN, CDR2 SYDVKM. The CDR3 DNA sequence: TGTGCCAGCAGTAGTACCCTGAACACCGGGGAGCTGTTTTTT. It yields the protein CASSSTLNTGELFF.

The CDR3 sequence is CSVDPTGGWSAEAFF. As DNA, the CDR3 is TGCAGCGTTGATCCGACAGGGGGCTGGAGCGCTGAAGCTTTCTTT. The gene calls are TRBV29-1 and TRBJ1-1, with 10 bases matching TRBD1. The germline gives CDR1 SQVTM, CDR2 ANQGSEA. Unmatched junction bases numbered 10, after V lost 3 bases and J lost 6 bases. The CDR3 contains 15 residues. Looking up the rest from reference TRBV29-1 and TRBJ1-1 gives the full variable domain: SAVISQKPSRDICQRGTSLTIQCQVDSQVTMMFWYRQQPGQSLTLIATANQGSEATYESGFVIDKFPISRPNLTFSTLTVSNMSPEDSSIYLCSVDPTGGWSAEAFFGQGTRLTVV.

On this clone: The sample has other DNA sequences that encode this CDR3 too. V gene TRBV30 combines with J gene TRBJ1-5; D perhaps matches TRBD1 (5 bases). CDR1 GTSNPN and CDR2 SVGIG come from the germline V gene (reference sequence). V was clipped by 0 bases and J by 2 bases, with 5 bases between them. The CDR3 runs 13 residues. The CDR3 DNA follows: TGTGCCTGGAGTGTACAGGGCAATCAGCCCCAGCATTTT. Translating gives CAWSVQGNQPQHF.

This clone appeared a single time. Other DNA sequences in this specimen translate into the identical CDR3. This chain uses TRBV10-3 with TRBJ2-7, with a weak D call TRBD1 (5 bases). The germline V gene encodes CDR1 ENHRY and CDR2 SYGVKD. CDR3 length equals 14 residues. V lost 4 bases, J lost 0 bases, and 10 bases lay in between. The CDR3 protein is CAISGTGNSYEQYF. The CDR3 DNA reads TGTGCCATCAGTGGAACAGGCAACTCCTACGAGCAGTACTTC.

The rearrangement links TRBV10-3 to TRBJ1-3; 7 nucleotides match TRBD1. Germline V gene lookup returns CDR1 ENHRY and CDR2 SYGVKD. J gave up 0 bases and V 8 bases, and 1 base lay outside the gene matches. This CDR3 has 13 amino acids. This CDR3 is CAIRDSSGNTIYF. The DNA for the CDR3 is TGTGCCATCCGGGACAGCTCTGGAAACACCATATATTTT.

The chain combines TRBV30 with TRBJ1-2; TRBD1 is a possible D gene (6 bases). The V gene's germline CDR1 is GTSNPN and CDR2 SVGIG (reference sequence). Trimming pared 8 bases from V and 2 bases from J, leaving 24 bases between. The CDR3 spans 16 residues. CDR3 DNA sequence: TGTGCCGCCACTACACTAGTGACAGGACTAAACTATGGCTACACCTTC. Translation: CAATTLVTGLNYGYTF.

The V gene is TRBV7-9, the J gene TRBJ2-7; possible D gene TRBD1, 6 bases. Germline loops: CDR1 SEHNR, CDR2 FQNEAQ (reference sequence). Trimming removed 2 bases from V and 2 bases from J, with 13 bases in between. The CDR3 covers 15 residues. As DNA, the CDR3 is TGTGCCAGCAGCTTAAAACAGGGACCACCCTACGAGCAGTACTTC. It translates to CASSLKQGPPYEQYF. The full variable domain, rest sourced from reference TRBV7-9 and TRBJ2-7, is DTGVSQNPRHKITKRGQNVTFRCDPISEHNRLYWYRQTLGQGPEFLTYFQNEAQLEKSRLLSDRFSAERPKGSFSTLEIQRTEQGDSAMYLCASSLKQGPPYEQYFGPGTRLTVT.

This clone was seen only once. The chain joins TRBV27 to TRBJ1-2, with 11 bases lining up with TRBD1. Germline V CDR1 and CDR2: MNHEY, SMNVEV (reference sequence). The trim removed 0 bases at V and 3 bases at J, leaving 3 bases unmatched. This CDR3 is 16 amino acids long. The CDR3 sequence is CASSLSLDRGHYGYTF. The DNA for the CDR3 is TGTGCCAGCAGTTTATCCCTGGACAGGGGGCACTATGGCTACACCTTC.

V usage is TRBV6-6 and J usage is TRBJ2-7, with a possible D match to TRBD1 (6 bases). Germline CDR1 is MNHNY and CDR2 is SVGAGI (reference sequence). The V end lost 2 bases, the J end lost 2 bases, and 16 bases lay between the germline ends. The CDR3 consists of 16 residues. CDR3 DNA sequence: TGTGCCAGCAGTTACCTCGGACAGTATGGGGCCTACGAGCAGTACTTC. Protein sequence: CASSYLGQYGAYEQYF.

The chain recombines TRBV28 with TRBJ1-3, with D unresolved. Germline CDR1 is MDHEN and CDR2 is SYDVKM. Trimming stripped 3 bases from V and 0 bases from J, with 9 bases between. There are 15 residues in the CDR3. CDR3 amino acids: CASSFRLSSGNTIYF. The CDR3 nucleotides are TGTGCCAGCAGTTTTCGACTCAGCTCTGGAAACACCATATATTTT.